These T cell receptor beta chains were read from a single sample in a study of regulatory T cells in long-lasting Graves disease. TCRdb re-derived calls from the multiplex PCR reads in MiXCR, one entry per CDR3 protein. The profile shows 350,000 to 550,000 distinct CDR3 sequences, 13% to 15% of them singletons. These data also featured in a second study, about T cells in Graves' hyperthyroidism and ophthalmopathy.

Sequencing was performed on peripheral blood mononuclear cells (PBMCs), taken at new diagnosis, from a patient treated with antithyroid drugs. These receptors were obtained from a woman aged 45-65 years with Graves disease. Each CDR3 is given with its conserved first and last residue. Fields, in order: V gene, clone size, J gene, D gene, CDR3 protein, CDR3 DNA. The D gene is left open where the match is weak. For some rows the clone size is stated as once, few or many, or as a class when expanded; others skip it.

TRBV12-3/TRBV12-4	many	TRBJ2-3	TRBD2	CASSLAGLDLSTDTQYF	TGTGCCAGCAGTTTAGCTGGACTAGACCTTAGCACAGATACGCAGTATTTT
TRBV5-1	few	TRBJ2-7	NA	CASSGGSLGGYEQYF	TGCGCCAGCAGCGGCGGGTCCCTCGGGGGCTACGAGCAGTACTTC
TRBV18	many	TRBJ2-5	NA	CASSPYQETQYF	TGTGCCAGCAGCCCGTACCAAGAGACCCAGTACTTC
TRBV11-2	NA	TRBJ2-1	TRBD2	CASSLEVLAGAQFF	TGTGCCAGCAGCCTAGAGGTGCTAGCGGGTGCTCAGTTCTTC
TRBV5-1	NA	TRBJ2-1	NA	CASSPDRVDEQFF	TGCGCCAGCAGCCCGGACCGCGTAGATGAGCAGTTCTTC
TRBV10-3	many	TRBJ2-7	NA	CAISGGGTYEQYF	TGTGCCATCAGTGGTGGAGGGACCTACGAGCAGTACTTC
TRBV7-2	many	TRBJ1-4	NA	CASSLNQGALTEKLFF	TGTGCCAGCAGCTTAAACCAAGGGGCCCTAACAGAAAAACTGTTTTTT
TRBV27	NA	TRBJ2-6	TRBD1	CASSDPGQGFSGANVLTF	TGTGCCAGCAGTGACCCGGGACAGGGATTCTCCGGGGCCAACGTCCTGACTTTC
TRBV28	few	TRBJ2-3	NA	CASSLVGSCDTQYF	TGTGCCAGCAGTTTGGTGGGTAGTTGCGATACGCAGTATTTT
TRBV28	NA	TRBJ1-1	NA	CASTLQGVGAFF	TGTGCCAGCACTTTACAGGGTGTGGGAGCTTTCTTT
TRBV9	few	TRBJ2-2	NA	CASSVEGGNTGELFF	TGTGCCAGCAGCGTAGAGGGAGGGAACACCGGGGAGCTGTTTTTT
TRBV19	NA	TRBJ1-2	NA	CASSMRGERNGYTF	TGTGCCAGTAGTATGAGGGGGGAACGGAATGGCTACACCTTC
TRBV5-1	NA	TRBJ2-2	NA	CASSRYRRDYTGELFF	TGCGCCAGCAGCCGCTACAGAAGGGATTACACCGGGGAGCTGTTTTTT
TRBV6-1	many	TRBJ2-2	NA	CASIPSPENGELFF	TGTGCCAGCATCCCGTCACCGGAAAACGGGGAGCTGTTTTTT
TRBV11-3	few	TRBJ2-1	TRBD2	CASSLEGVAGQFF	TGTGCCAGCAGCTTAGAGGGGGTAGCGGGACAGTTCTTC
TRBV18	NA	TRBJ2-5	NA	CASSPGGAQETQYF	TGTGCCAGCTCACCAGGGGGGGCCCAAGAGACCCAGTACTTC
TRBV20-1	few	TRBJ2-2	NA	CSARDIASYTGELFF	TGCAGTGCTAGAGATATAGCGTCGTACACCGGGGAGCTGTTTTTT
TRBV30	NA	TRBJ1-6	TRBD1	CAWSVLGGNSPLHF	TGTGCCTGGAGTGTACTAGGGGGCAATTCACCCCTCCACTTT
TRBV5-1	many	TRBJ2-5	NA	CASGTQAMGNQETQYF	TGCGCCAGCGGGACCCAGGCAATGGGTAATCAAGAGACCCAGTACTTC
TRBV28	NA	TRBJ2-7	TRBD2	CASSDTSGRSF	TGTGCCAGCAGTGATACTAGCGGGAGGTCCTTC
TRBV27	few	TRBJ2-6	TRBD1	CASGTGGSGANVLTF	TGTGCCAGTGGGACAGGGGGTTCTGGGGCCAACGTCCTGACTTTC
TRBV29-1	NA	TRBJ2-1	NA	CSGGDGYNEQFF	TGCAGCGGGGGGGACGGGTACAATGAGCAGTTCTTC
TRBV6-1	NA	TRBJ1-2	TRBD1	CASSAGTGYGYTF	TGTGCCAGCAGTGCCGGGACAGGGTATGGCTACACCTTC
TRBV3-1	many	TRBJ1-5	NA	CASSPLDGYNQPQHF	TGTGCCAGCAGCCCTTTGGACGGATACAATCAGCCCCAGCATTTT
TRBV12-3/TRBV12-4	NA	TRBJ2-2	NA	CASSLNHGLDTGELFF	TGTGCCAGCAGTCTCAATCATGGGTTAGACACCGGGGAGCTGTTTTTT
TRBV5-1	NA	TRBJ2-1	NA	CASSSTKPKQFF	TGCGCCAGCAGCTCCACTAAACCGAAGCAGTTCTTC
TRBV27	many	TRBJ2-7	NA	CASSLSGEHFGRYEQYF	TGTGCCAGCAGTTTATCCGGGGAACATTTTGGTCGCTACGAGCAGTACTTC
TRBV27	NA	TRBJ2-3	NA	CASSYPGHSTDTQYF	TGTGCCAGCAGTTACCCGGGACATAGCACAGATACGCAGTATTTT
TRBV9	few	TRBJ2-1	TRBD2	CASSGRLAEYNEQFF	TGTGCCAGCAGCGGTAGACTAGCGGAGTACAATGAGCAGTTCTTC
TRBV7-8	many	TRBJ2-7	TRBD1	CASSPRRDRGGEQYF	TGTGCCAGCAGCCCCCGTCGGGACAGGGGCGGCGAGCAGTACTTC
TRBV3-1	many	TRBJ2-1	NA	CASSQEVSYNEQFF	TGTGCCAGCAGCCAAGAAGTCTCCTACAATGAGCAGTTCTTC
TRBV7-2	NA	TRBJ2-1	NA	CASSLALGQSNEQFF	TGTGCCAGCAGCTTAGCGCTAGGGCAGAGCAATGAGCAGTTCTTC
TRBV11-2	many	TRBJ2-7	NA	CASSPGWEPHEQYF	TGTGCCAGCAGCCCCGGGTGGGAGCCCCACGAGCAGTACTTC
TRBV5-5	many	TRBJ1-1	NA	CASSFGWTGGGWEAFF	TGTGCCAGCAGCTTCGGATGGACGGGGGGAGGATGGGAAGCTTTCTTT
TRBV6-1	NA	TRBJ2-3	NA	CASSEAGLMGDTQYF	TGTGCCAGCAGTGAGGCGGGACTCATGGGGGATACGCAGTATTTT
TRBV7-9	few	TRBJ1-5	NA	CASSLVDFRAVDNQPQHF	TGTGCCAGCAGCTTAGTGGATTTCAGGGCCGTAGACAATCAGCCCCAGCATTTT
TRBV14	NA	TRBJ2-1	NA	CASSQVGEQFF	TGTGCCAGCAGCCAAGTAGGTGAGCAGTTCTTC
TRBV7-2	NA	TRBJ2-3	NA	CASSLAHGRITDTQYF	TGTGCCAGCAGCTTAGCGCACGGGCGAATCACAGATACGCAGTATTTT
TRBV6-1	few	TRBJ1-5	NA	CASSARGDNNQPQHF	TGTGCCAGCAGTGCACGTGGGGACAACAATCAGCCCCAGCATTTT
TRBV7-9	NA	TRBJ2-5	NA	CASSLGVGRFQETQYF	TGTGCCAGCAGCTTAGGTGTGGGGCGGTTCCAAGAGACCCAGTACTTC